This TCR beta chain was found in a study of Graves' ophthalmopathy and Graves' hyperthyroidism. This clonotype came up many times. Amplification targeted the TCR beta CDR3 regions, with RNA transcripts as the source material. Following a first-round RT-PCR that used HTBI primers, a second-round multiplex PCR was carried out. MiXCR, run by TCRdb on the multiplex PCR reads, gives a single entry per CDR3 protein. The sample carries roughly 380,000 distinct CDR3 sequences, about 16% recorded once. This TCR was sampled from a woman under 30 with stable Graves' hyperthyroidism. Sequenced: peripheral blood.

CDR3 region: CAISATFKGREGGYTF. DNA of the CDR3: TGTGCCATCAGTGCGACTTTTAAAGGACGGGAAGGGGGCTACACCTTC. The chain couples TRBV10-3 to TRBJ1-2; D gene uncertain. Germline-derived CDR1 and CDR2 are ENHRY and SYGVKD. V was cut by 4 bases and J by 8 bases, with 23 bases left in between. The CDR3 is made up of 16 amino acids.